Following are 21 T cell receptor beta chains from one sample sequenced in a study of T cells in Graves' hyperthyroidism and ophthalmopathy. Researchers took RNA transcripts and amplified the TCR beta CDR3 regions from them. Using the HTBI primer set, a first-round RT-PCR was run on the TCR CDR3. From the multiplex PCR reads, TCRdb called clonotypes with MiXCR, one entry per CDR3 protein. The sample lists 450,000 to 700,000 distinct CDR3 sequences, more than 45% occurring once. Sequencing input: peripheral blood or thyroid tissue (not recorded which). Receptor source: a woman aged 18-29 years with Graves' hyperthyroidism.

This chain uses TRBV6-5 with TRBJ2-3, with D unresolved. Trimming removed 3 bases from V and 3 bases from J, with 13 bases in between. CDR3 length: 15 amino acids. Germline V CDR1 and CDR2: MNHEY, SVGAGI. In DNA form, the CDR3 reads TGTGCCAGCAGTTATTTAGGGTTTGAGACAGATACGCAGTATTTT. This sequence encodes CASSYLGFETDTQYF.

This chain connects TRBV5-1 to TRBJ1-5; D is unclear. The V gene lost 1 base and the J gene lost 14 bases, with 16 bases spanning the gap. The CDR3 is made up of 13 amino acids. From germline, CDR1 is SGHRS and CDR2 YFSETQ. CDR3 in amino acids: CASSLSGDTPEHF. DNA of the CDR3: TGCGCCAGCAGCTTGAGTGGGGATACCCCCGAGCATTTT. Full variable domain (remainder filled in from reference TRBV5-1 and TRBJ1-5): KAGVTQTPRYLIKTRGQQVTLSCSPISGHRSVSWYQQTPGQGLQFLFEYFSETQRNKGNFPGRFSGRQFSNSRSEMNVSTLELGDSALYLCASSLSGDTPEHFGDGTRLSIL.

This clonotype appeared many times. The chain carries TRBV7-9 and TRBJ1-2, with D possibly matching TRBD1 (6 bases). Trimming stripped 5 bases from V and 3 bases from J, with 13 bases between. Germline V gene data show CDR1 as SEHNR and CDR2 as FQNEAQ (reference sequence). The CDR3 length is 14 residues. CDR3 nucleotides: TGTGCCAGCAGCGCGGGGGCTTACGACTATGGCTACACCTTC. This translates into CASSAGAYDYGYTF.

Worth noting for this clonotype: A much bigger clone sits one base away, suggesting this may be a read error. The CDR3 reads CASSPARLAGVETQYF. In nucleotides, the CDR3 is TGCGCCAGCAGCCCCGCCCGACTAGCGGGAGTGGAGACCCAGTACTTC. This sequence joins TRBV5-1 and TRBJ2-5; 12 bases line up with TRBD2. CDR1 is SGHRS and CDR2 is YFSETQ in the germline V gene. The CDR3 is 16 amino acids. The V segment lost 4 bases and the J segment 5 bases; nucleotides outside the gene matches: 9.

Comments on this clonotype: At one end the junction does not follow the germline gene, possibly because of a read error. The CDR3 coding sequence is TGTGCCAGCAGGGCCGGGCCACCGTCTCTGGTTGGGGGGGAGTTT. Protein: CASRAGPPSLVGGEF. The genes are TRBV7-3 and TRBJ2-3; 7 nucleotides align to TRBD2. Germline CDR1 is SGHTA and CDR2 is FQGTGA. CDR3 length: 15 amino acids. Full variable domain (rest looked up from reference TRBV7-3 and TRBJ2-3): GAGVSQTPSNKVTEKGKYVELRCDPISGHTALYWYRQSLGQGPEFLIYFQGTGAADDSGLPNDRFFAVRPEGSVSTLKIQRTERGDSAVYLCASRAGPPSLVGGEFGPGTRLTVL.

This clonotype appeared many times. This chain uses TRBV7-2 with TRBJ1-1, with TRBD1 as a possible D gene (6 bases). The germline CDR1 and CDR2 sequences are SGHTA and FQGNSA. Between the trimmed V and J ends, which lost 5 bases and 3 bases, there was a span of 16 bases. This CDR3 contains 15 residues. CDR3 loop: CASSPWNRDDTEAFF. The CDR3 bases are TGTGCCAGCAGCCCTTGGAACAGGGACGACACTGAAGCTTTCTTT.

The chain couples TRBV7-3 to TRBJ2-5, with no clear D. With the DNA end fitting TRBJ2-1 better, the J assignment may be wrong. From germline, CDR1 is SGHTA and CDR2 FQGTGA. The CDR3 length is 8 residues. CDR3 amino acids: CAYNEQFF. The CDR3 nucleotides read TGTGCCTACAATGAGCAGTTCTTC.

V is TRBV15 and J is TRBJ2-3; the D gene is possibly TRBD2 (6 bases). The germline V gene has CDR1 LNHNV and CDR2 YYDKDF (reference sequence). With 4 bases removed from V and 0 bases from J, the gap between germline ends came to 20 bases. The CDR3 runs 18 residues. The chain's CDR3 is CATSKRARRGISTDTQYF. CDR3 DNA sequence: TGTGCCACCAGCAAAAGGGCCCGGCGGGGAATTAGCACAGATACGCAGTATTTT. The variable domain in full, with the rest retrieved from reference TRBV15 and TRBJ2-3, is DAMVIQNPRYQVTQFGKPVTLSCSQTLNHNVMYWYQQKSSQAPKLLFHYYDKDFNNEADTPDNFQSRRPNTSFCFLDIRSPGLGDTAMYLCATSKRARRGISTDTQYFGPGTRLTVL.

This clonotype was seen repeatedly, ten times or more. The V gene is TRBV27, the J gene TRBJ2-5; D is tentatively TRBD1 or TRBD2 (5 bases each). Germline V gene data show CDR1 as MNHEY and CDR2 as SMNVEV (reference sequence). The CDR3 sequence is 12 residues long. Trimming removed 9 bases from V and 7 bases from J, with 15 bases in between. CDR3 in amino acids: CASSGRDGTQYF. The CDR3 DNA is TGTGCCAGTTCCGGACGGGACGGGACCCAGTACTTC.

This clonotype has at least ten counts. The CDR3 region is CASSYVGPGELFF. CDR3 bases: TGTGCCAGCAGTTACGTTGGGCCCGGGGAGCTGTTTTTT. The rearrangement links TRBV6-2 or TRBV6-3 to TRBJ2-2; the D is unclear. The CDR3 runs to 13 residues. Trimming left V 2 bases short and J 6 bases short, with 7 bases between. Per the germline V gene, CDR1 is MNHEY and CDR2 is SVGEGT.

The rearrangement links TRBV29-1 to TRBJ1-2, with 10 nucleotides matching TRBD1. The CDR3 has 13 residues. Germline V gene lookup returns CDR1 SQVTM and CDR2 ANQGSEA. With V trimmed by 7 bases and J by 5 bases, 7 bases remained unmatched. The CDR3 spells CSARQGALYGYTF. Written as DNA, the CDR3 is TGCAGCGCTAGACAGGGGGCGTTGTATGGCTACACCTTC.

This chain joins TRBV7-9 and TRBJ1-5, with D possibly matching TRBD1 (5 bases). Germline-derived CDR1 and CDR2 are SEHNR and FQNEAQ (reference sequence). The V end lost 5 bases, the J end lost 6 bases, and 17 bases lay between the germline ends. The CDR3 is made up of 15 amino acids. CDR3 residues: CASSPGPGLPQPQHF. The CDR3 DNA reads TGTGCCAGCAGCCCGGGGCCGGGCCTTCCTCAGCCCCAGCATTTT.

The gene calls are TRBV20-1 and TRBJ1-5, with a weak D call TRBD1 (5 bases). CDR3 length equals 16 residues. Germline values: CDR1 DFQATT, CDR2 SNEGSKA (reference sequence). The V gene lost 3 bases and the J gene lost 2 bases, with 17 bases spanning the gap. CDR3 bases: TGCAGTGCTAGGGAGGGGATTGGTATAGGCAATCAGCCCCAGCATTTT. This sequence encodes CSAREGIGIGNQPQHF.

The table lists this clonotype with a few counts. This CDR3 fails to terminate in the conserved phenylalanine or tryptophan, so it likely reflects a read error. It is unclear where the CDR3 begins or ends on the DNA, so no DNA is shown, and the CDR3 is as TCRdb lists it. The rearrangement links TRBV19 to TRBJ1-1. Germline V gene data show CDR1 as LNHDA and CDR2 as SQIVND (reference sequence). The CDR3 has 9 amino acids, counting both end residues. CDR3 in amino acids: CASSTDSFY.

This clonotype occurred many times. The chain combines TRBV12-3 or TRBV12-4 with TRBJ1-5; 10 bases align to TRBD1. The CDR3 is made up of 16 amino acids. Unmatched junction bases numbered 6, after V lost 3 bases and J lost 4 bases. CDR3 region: CASSLGDRGRNQPQHF. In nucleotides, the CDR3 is TGTGCCAGCAGTTTGGGGGACAGGGGCCGAAATCAGCCCCAGCATTTT.

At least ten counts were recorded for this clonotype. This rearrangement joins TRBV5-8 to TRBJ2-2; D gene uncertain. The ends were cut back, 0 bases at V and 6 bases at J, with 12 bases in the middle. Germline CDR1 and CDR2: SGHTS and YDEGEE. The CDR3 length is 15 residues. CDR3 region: CASSLGLVRAGELFF. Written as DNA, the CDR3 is TGTGCCAGCAGCTTGGGACTGGTCAGAGCCGGGGAGCTGTTTTTT.

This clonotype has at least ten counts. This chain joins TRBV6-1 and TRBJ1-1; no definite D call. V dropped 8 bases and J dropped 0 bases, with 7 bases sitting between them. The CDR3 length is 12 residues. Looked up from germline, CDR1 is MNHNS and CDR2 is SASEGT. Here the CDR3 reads CASPLLNTEAFF. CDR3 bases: TGTGCCAGCCCACTCTTGAACACTGAAGCTTTCTTT.

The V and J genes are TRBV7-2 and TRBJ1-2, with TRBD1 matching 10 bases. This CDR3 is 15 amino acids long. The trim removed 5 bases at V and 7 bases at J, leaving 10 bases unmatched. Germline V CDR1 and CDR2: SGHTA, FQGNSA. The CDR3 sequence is CASSMGSGQGSGYTF. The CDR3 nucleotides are TGTGCCAGCAGCATGGGTTCGGGACAGGGGAGTGGCTACACCTTC. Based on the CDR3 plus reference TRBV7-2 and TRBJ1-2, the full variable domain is GAGVSQSPSNKVTEKGKDVELRCDPISGHTALYWYRQSLGQGLEFLIYFQGNSAPDKSGLPSDRFSAERTGGSVSTLTIQRTQQEDSAVYLCASSMGSGQGSGYTFGSGTRLTVV.

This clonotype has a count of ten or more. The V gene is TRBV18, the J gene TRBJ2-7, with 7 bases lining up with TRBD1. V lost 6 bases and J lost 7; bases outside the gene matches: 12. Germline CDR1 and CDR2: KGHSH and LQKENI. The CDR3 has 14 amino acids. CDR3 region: CASSRSGQHHEQYF. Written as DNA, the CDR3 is TGTGCCAGCTCGCGATCGGGACAGCATCATGAGCAGTACTTC.

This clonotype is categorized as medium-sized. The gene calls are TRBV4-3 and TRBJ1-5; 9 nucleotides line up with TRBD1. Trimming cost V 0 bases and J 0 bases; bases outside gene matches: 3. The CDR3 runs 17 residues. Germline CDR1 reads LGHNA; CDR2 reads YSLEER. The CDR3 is CASSQEGQGYSNQPQHF. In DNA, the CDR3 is TGCGCCAGCAGCCAAGAGGGACAGGGATATAGCAATCAGCCCCAGCATTTT.

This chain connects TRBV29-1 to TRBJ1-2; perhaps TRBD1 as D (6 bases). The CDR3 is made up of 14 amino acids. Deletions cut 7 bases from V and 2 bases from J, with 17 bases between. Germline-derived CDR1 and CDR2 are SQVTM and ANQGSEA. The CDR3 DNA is TGCAGCGGGGAAGGGGGAGGGGTAAACTATGGCTACACCTTC. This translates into CSGEGGGVNYGYTF.